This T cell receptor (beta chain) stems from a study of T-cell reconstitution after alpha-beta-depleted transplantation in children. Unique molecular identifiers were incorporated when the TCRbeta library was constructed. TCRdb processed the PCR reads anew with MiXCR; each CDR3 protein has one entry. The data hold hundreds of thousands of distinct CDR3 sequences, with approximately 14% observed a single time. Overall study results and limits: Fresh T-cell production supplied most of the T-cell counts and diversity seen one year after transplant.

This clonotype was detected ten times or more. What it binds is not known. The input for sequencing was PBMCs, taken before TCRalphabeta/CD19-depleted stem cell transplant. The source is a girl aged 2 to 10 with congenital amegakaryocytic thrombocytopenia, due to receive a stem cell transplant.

CDR3 coding DNA: TGTGCCAGCAGCAAGGGACTAGCGGAGTCTAATGAGCAGTTCTTC. This translates into CASSKGLAESNEQFF. The rearrangement uses TRBV7-2 and TRBJ2-1; 11 bases are shared with TRBD2. Germline values: CDR1 SGHTA, CDR2 FQGNSA. The V segment lost 5 bases and the J segment 7 bases; nucleotides outside the gene matches: 7. This CDR3 comprises 15 residues.